Presented here are 27 T cell receptor beta chains from one specimen sequenced in a study of PD-1 blockade in classical Hodgkin lymphoma. Libraries were prepared by immunoSEQ multiplex PCR; TCRdb keeps only in-frame clonotypes and omits some of them. The profile shows approximately 100,000 clones, 75% to 85% of them singletons. Described time point: cycle 4 day 1 (C4D1), after 5 to 7 weeks of nivolumab. All patients experienced relapse after autologous stem cell transplantation, and brentuximab vedotin exposure was variable. Source: peripheral blood mononuclear cells (PBMCs), taken before the fourth cycle of nivolumab. These receptors came from a human donor with classical Hodgkin lymphoma.

The rearrangement uses TRBV7-9 and TRBJ2-7; 14 nucleotides match TRBD2. CDR3 length: 15 amino acids. V gave up 2 bases and J gave up 5 bases; unmatched junction bases: 2. Per the germline V gene, CDR1 is SEHNR and CDR2 is FQNEAQ (reference sequence). The CDR3 nucleotides read TGTGCCAGCAGCTTAATGGGACTAGCGGGAGACGAGCAGTACTTC. Protein sequence: CASSLMGLAGDEQYF.

The CDR3 bases are TGCGCCAGCAGCTCCAACAGTGGCATCTACAATGAGCAGTTCTTC. Translation gives CASSSNSGIYNEQFF. This sequence joins TRBV5-1 and TRBJ2-1; D is unclear. Germline V gene lookup returns CDR1 SGHRS and CDR2 YFSETQ. Trimming took off 3 bases at V and 3 bases at J, with 13 bases between the two ends. The CDR3 runs to 15 residues.

The chain is built from TRBV30 and TRBJ2-7; D remains ambiguous. The V gene's germline CDR1 is GTSNPN and CDR2 SVGIG (reference sequence). V gave up 2 bases and J gave up 6 bases, with 14 bases separating them. The CDR3 spans 13 residues. The CDR3 is CAWSTTFSGEQYF. The CDR3, as DNA: TGTGCCTGGAGTACCACGTTCTCGGGCGAGCAGTACTTC.

This chain uses TRBV5-4 with TRBJ1-5; 7 nucleotides agree with TRBD1. The CDR3 covers 15 residues. The V gene's germline CDR1 is SGHNT and CDR2 YYREEE (reference sequence). The trim removed 0 bases at V and 8 bases at J, leaving 8 bases unmatched. The DNA of the CDR3 is TGTGCCAGCAGCTTGGGGGGGGGACAGAGCGAGCCCCAGCATTTT. This sequence encodes CASSLGGGQSEPQHF.

This chain joins TRBV10-3 and TRBJ2-7, with D hard to call. The CDR3 runs 14 residues. V lost 4 bases and J lost 2, with 12 bases in between. CDR1 and CDR2 (germline): ENHRY, SYGVKD. CDR3 in DNA: TGTGCCATCAGTGGATTAACCCTCACCTACGAGCAGTACTTC. Its translation: CAISGLTLTYEQYF.

Only one count was recorded for this clone. The chain has TRBV19 and TRBJ2-3; the match to TRBD2 covers 12 bases. Losses at the gene ends were 4 bases for V and 1 base for J; bases not matched to a gene: 6. The CDR3 loop spans 17 amino acids. Germline values: CDR1 LNHDA, CDR2 SQIVND (reference sequence). DNA for the CDR3: TGTGCCAGTAGTACCCAGACTAGCGGGAGAGGCACAGATACGCAGTATTTT. Its translation: CASSTQTSGRGTDTQYF.

This clone was found a few times. This chain links TRBV6-5 with TRBJ2-1, with 11 bases fitting TRBD2. CDR1 is MNHEY, CDR2 SVGAGI, per germline. V was pared by 10 bases and J by 4 bases, with 3 bases of the junction left unmatched. The CDR3 runs 13 residues. This CDR3 is CATRTSGYNEQFF. The DNA for the CDR3 is TGTGCCACCCGGACTAGCGGGTACAATGAGCAGTTCTTC.

This chain uses TRBV2 with TRBJ2-1; D may be TRBD1 (6 bases). The CDR3 sequence is 15 residues long. Trimming took 3 bases from V and 4 from J, leaving 13 bases between them. Germline-derived CDR1 and CDR2 are SNHLY and FYNNEI. CDR3 protein: CASSEVLDRYNEQFF. DNA of the CDR3: TGTGCCAGCAGTGAGGTGTTGGACAGATACAATGAGCAGTTCTTC. Supplemented by reference TRBV2 and TRBJ2-1, the full variable domain reads EPEVTQTPSHQVTQMGQEVILRCVPISNHLYFYWYRQILGQKVEFLVSFYNNEISEKSEIFDDQFSVERPDGSNFTLKIRSTKLEDSAMYFCASSEVLDRYNEQFFGPGTRLTVL.

J is TRBJ2-1 and V is TRBV4-3, with TRBD2 matching over 8 bases. The J segment lost 7 bases and the V segment lost 0 bases, leaving 11 bases of the junction unmatched. Per the germline V gene, CDR1 is LGHNA and CDR2 is YSLEER. This CDR3 contains 17 residues. CDR3 coding DNA: TGCGCCAGCAGCCAAGATGGCATGGGACGGGGGGGGAATGAGCAGTTCTTC. This translates into CASSQDGMGRGGNEQFF.

The V gene is TRBV5-4, the J gene TRBJ2-5; D not certain. Germline lookup yields CDR1 SGHNT and CDR2 YYREEE (reference sequence). This CDR3 comprises 14 residues. Trimming removed 4 bases at V and 2 bases at J, with 12 bases between. The CDR3 protein is CASSMDASQETQYF. The CDR3 region has the DNA TGTGCCAGCAGCATGGACGCATCGCAAGAGACCCAGTACTTC. The full variable domain, rest sourced from reference TRBV5-4 and TRBJ2-5, is ETGVTQSPTHLIKTRGQQVTLRCSSQSGHNTVSWYQQALGQGPQFIFQYYREEENGRGNFPPRFSGLQFPNYSSELNVNALELDDSALYLCASSMDASQETQYFGPGTRLLVL.

The chain carries TRBV5-1 and TRBJ2-7, with 9 bases lining up with TRBD2. After removal of 1 base from V and 4 bases from J, the junction contained 15 bases not matched to a gene. The CDR3 totals 18 residues. CDR1 SGHRS and CDR2 YFSETQ come from the germline V gene. The CDR3 sequence is CASSLISPRAGGPYEQYF. Written as DNA, the CDR3 is TGCGCCAGCAGCTTGATCTCGCCGAGAGCGGGAGGTCCTTACGAGCAGTACTTC. The variable domain in full, completed from reference TRBV5-1 and TRBJ2-7, reads KAGVTQTPRYLIKTRGQQVTLSCSPISGHRSVSWYQQTPGQGLQFLFEYFSETQRNKGNFPGRFSGRQFSNSRSEMNVSTLELGDSALYLCASSLISPRAGGPYEQYFGPGTRLTVT.

J is TRBJ1-5 and V is TRBV6-6; D remains ambiguous. Looked up from germline, CDR1 is MNHNY and CDR2 is SVGAGI (reference sequence). The CDR3 covers 14 residues. The V end was cut by 6 bases, the J end by 7 bases, with 16 bases between. The CDR3: CASSPQTIRQPQHF. The CDR3 DNA sequence: TGTGCCAGCAGCCCGCAGACCATCAGACAGCCCCAGCATTTT.

The gene calls are TRBV6-1 and TRBJ1-1; D is unclear. Looked up from germline, CDR1 is MNHNS and CDR2 is SASEGT. The V gene lost 4 bases and the J gene lost 1 base, with 7 bases spanning the gap. The CDR3 runs to 13 residues. In DNA form, the CDR3 reads TGTGCCAGCAGTGTAAGGTCGAACACTGAAGCTTTCTTT. Translating it yields CASSVRSNTEAFF.

This chain connects TRBV15 to TRBJ2-7, with D perhaps matching TRBD2 (6 bases). Deletions cut 0 bases from V and 5 bases from J, with 11 bases between. Germline V lookup: CDR1 LNHNV, CDR2 YYDKDF (reference sequence). The CDR3 is 14 amino acids. CDR3 DNA sequence: TGTGCCACCAGCAGAGATGATAGCGGCGACGAGCAGTACTTC. It translates to CATSRDDSGDEQYF.

The V gene is TRBV5-1, the J gene TRBJ2-7; unclear D gene. The CDR3 is made up of 14 amino acids. Germline CDR1 reads SGHRS; CDR2 reads YFSETQ. V lost 0 bases and J 5 bases, leaving 12 bases between the germline ends. DNA of the CDR3: TGCGCCAGCAGCTTGGACAGCTACTCTGACGAGCAGTACTTC. Residues: CASSLDSYSDEQYF.

This sequence joins TRBV6-1 and TRBJ2-3; 8 bases align to TRBD2. Germline CDR1 is MNHNS and CDR2 is SASEGT. The length of the CDR3 is 17 residues. V gave up 1 base and J gave up 5 bases; unmatched junction bases: 11. CDR3 protein: CASSEVLAGGPGDTQYF. The DNA of the CDR3 is TGTGCCAGCAGTGAAGTTCTGGCGGGAGGCCCTGGAGATACGCAGTATTTT.

CDR3 DNA sequence: TGTGCCAGCAGCCAACTAGCGGCGGCCTACAATGAGCAGTTCTTC. This sequence encodes CASSQLAAAYNEQFF. This sequence joins TRBV7-9 and TRBJ2-1, with 8 bases matching TRBD2. CDR1 and CDR2 from the germline V gene are SEHNR and FQNEAQ (reference sequence). With V trimmed by 5 bases and J by 2 bases, 5 bases remained unmatched. The CDR3 consists of 15 residues.

The genes are TRBV5-4 and TRBJ2-7; 8 bases agree with TRBD2. The CDR3 has 15 residues. V lost 1 base and J lost 4; bases outside the gene matches: 7. Per germline, CDR1 SGHNT and CDR2 YYREEE (reference sequence). CDR3 coding DNA: TGTGCCAGCAGCTTGTTGGCTAGCGGGCCGTACGAGCAGTACTTC. This gives the protein CASSLLASGPYEQYF.

The rearrangement uses TRBV12-5 and TRBJ2-3, with a tentative D call TRBD2 (5 bases). The germline gives CDR1 LGHNT, CDR2 FRNRAP. This CDR3 has 14 residues. Trimming pared 5 bases from V and 4 bases from J, leaving 13 bases between. The CDR3 bases are TGTGCTAGTGGTCCCCGGACTCAGGCAGATACGCAGTATTTT. As protein: CASGPRTQADTQYF.

The chain links TRBV19 to TRBJ2-7, with 13 bases identical to TRBD2. This CDR3 has 17 amino acids. V shed 5 bases and J 2 bases; nucleotides not matched to a gene: 9. The germline gives CDR1 LNHDA, CDR2 SQIVND (reference sequence). The CDR3 region is CASSSSGLAGATYEQYF. The DNA for the CDR3 is TGTGCCAGTAGTTCCTCCGGACTAGCGGGGGCTACCTACGAGCAGTACTTC.

The V and J genes are TRBV5-8 and TRBJ1-5, with TRBD1 identical over 7 bases. CDR3 length: 18 residues. Per germline, CDR1 SGHTS and CDR2 YDEGEE. V was clipped by 4 bases and J by 4 bases; unmatched bases: 17. The CDR3 bases are TGTGCCAGCAGCCGCAGGGGGGATCAAGGGTGGCGAAATCAGCCCCAGCATTTT. Its translation is CASSRRGDQGWRNQPQHF.

J is TRBJ1-4 and V is TRBV11-2; D is perhaps TRBD1 (5 bases). CDR1 is SGHAT and CDR2 is FQNNGV in the germline V gene. Trimming cost V 5 bases and J 0 bases, with 10 bases left between them. The CDR3 sequence is 15 residues long. The CDR3 spells CASSRAGSTNEKLFF. CDR3 sequence (DNA): TGTGCCAGCAGCCGCGCAGGGTCAACTAATGAAAAACTGTTTTTT.

This clone occurred a few times. V and J are TRBV7-2 and TRBJ2-1; D is possibly TRBD2 (6 bases). V gave up 4 bases and J gave up 3 bases, with 7 bases separating them. The CDR3 runs 13 residues. Germline lookup yields CDR1 SGHTA and CDR2 FQGNSA. CDR3 in amino acids: CASSSGLYNEQFF. The CDR3 DNA follows: TGTGCCAGCAGCTCGGGACTCTACAATGAGCAGTTCTTC.

This chain uses TRBV28 with TRBJ2-5; D not resolved. Per germline, CDR1 MDHEN and CDR2 SYDVKM. The V end lost 6 bases, the J end lost 5 bases, and 13 bases lay between the germline ends. This CDR3 is 13 amino acids long. The CDR3 sequence is CASSLEAVETQYF. The CDR3 nucleotides are TGTGCCAGCAGCTTAGAGGCTGTGGAGACCCAGTACTTC.

The V and J genes are TRBV2 and TRBJ1-1, with 8 bases aligning to TRBD1. The CDR3 is 12 amino acids. Germline V lookup: CDR1 SNHLY, CDR2 FYNNEI. V was pared by 9 bases and J by 10 bases, with 10 bases of the junction left unmatched. CDR3 region: CASSRDRRLAFF. The CDR3 DNA reads as TGTGCCAGTTCCCGGGACAGGAGGCTAGCTTTCTTT.

This chain links TRBV2 with TRBJ2-7; the D gene could be TRBD1 or TRBD2 (6 bases each). Between the trimmed V and J ends, which lost 1 base and 3 bases, there was a span of 16 bases. The CDR3 contains 16 residues. The germline gives CDR1 SNHLY, CDR2 FYNNEI. CDR3 coding DNA: TGTGCCAGCAGTGAAGGAAGACAGGAGGGTTTCTACGAGCAGTACTTC. Translating gives CASSEGRQEGFYEQYF.

The V and J genes are TRBV7-6 and TRBJ2-7; D is perhaps TRBD1 (5 bases). The CDR3 extends over 14 amino acids. The germline V gene encodes CDR1 SGHVS and CDR2 FNYEAQ. The V gene lost 2 bases and the J gene lost 3 bases, with 11 bases spanning the gap. This chain's CDR3 is CASSLSVGVYEQYF. The CDR3 DNA reads as TGTGCCAGCAGCTTAAGTGTAGGGGTCTACGAGCAGTACTTC.